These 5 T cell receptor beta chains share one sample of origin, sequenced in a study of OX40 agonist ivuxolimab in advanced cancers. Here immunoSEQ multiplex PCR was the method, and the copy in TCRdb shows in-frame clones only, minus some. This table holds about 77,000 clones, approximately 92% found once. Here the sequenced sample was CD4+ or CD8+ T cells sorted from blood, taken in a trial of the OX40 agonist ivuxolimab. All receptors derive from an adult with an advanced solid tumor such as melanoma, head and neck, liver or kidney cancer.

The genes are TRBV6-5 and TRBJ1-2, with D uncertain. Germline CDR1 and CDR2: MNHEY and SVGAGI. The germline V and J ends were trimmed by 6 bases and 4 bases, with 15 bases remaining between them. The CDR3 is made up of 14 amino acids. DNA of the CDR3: TGTGCCAGCAGGGCGGAGTTGGAAGGCTATGGCTACACCTTC. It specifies CASRAELEGYGYTF.

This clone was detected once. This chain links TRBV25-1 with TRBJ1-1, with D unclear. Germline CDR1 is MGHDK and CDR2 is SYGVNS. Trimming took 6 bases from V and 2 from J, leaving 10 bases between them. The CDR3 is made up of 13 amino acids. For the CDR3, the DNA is TGTGCCAGCAGCGAACTGGTAAACACTGAAGCTTTCTTT. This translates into CASSELVNTEAFF.

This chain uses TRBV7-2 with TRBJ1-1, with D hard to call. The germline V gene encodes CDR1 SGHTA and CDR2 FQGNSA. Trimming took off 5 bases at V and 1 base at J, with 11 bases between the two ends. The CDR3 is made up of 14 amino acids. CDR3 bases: TGTGCCAGCAGCCCCCGACGGGGGAACACTGAAGCTTTCTTT. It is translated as CASSPRRGNTEAFF.

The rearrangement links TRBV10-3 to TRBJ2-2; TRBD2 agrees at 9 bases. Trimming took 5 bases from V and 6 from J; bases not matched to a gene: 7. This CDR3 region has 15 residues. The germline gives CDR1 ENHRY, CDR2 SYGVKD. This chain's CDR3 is CAISRSSGMSGELFF. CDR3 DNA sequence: TGTGCCATCAGTCGGTCTAGCGGGATGTCCGGGGAGCTGTTTTTT.

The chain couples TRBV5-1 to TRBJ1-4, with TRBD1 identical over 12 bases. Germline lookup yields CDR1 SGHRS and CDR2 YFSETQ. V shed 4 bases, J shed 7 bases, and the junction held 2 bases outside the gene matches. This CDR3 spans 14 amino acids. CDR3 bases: TGCGCCAGCAGCGTGGGACAGGGGGCTGAAAAACTGTTTTTT. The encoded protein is CASSVGQGAEKLFF.